This TCR beta chain was captured by sequencing in a study of graft-versus-host responses after intestinal transplantation. Notes on this clone: Its antigen remains unknown.

Method: immunoSEQ multiplex PCR; TCRdb's copy keeps in-frame clones and lacks some. The sample shows roughly 92,000 clones, roughly 90% of them seen only once. This CDR3 is 16 amino acids long. V dropped 5 bases and J dropped 1 base, with 15 bases sitting between them. Germline V gene lookup returns CDR1 SGHVS and CDR2 FQNEAQ. General observations from the study: Ileal or blood samples showed some GvH clones first, and such clones were also found in recipient marrow.

This sequence was found in a human donor who received an intestinal transplant. Source: unstimulated CD4+ T cells sorted from spleen or lymph node cells, taken before intestinal transplant. The V call is TRBV7-8, the J call TRBJ1-5; TRBD1 is a possible D gene (5 bases). In DNA form, the CDR3 reads TGTGCCAGCAGCCGTTGGGGGGTAGAGAGCAATCAGCCCCAGCATTTT. Its translation is CASSRWGVESNQPQHF.